The 31 T cell receptor beta chains listed next were all sequenced from one sample in a study of vaccination effects on CD4 cells after COVID-19. Viral peptide pools were used in the ViraFEST assay to expand antigen-specific CD4+ T cells, and sequencing came afterward. Culture proceeded for about ten days, and CD4+ T cells were then isolated. Absence of prior SARS-CoV-2 infection characterized the vaccine recipients, who showed negative nucleocapsid antibodies. Method: immunoSEQ multiplex PCR; TCRdb's copy keeps in-frame clones and lacks some. The table has 68,000 or so clones, 80% seen once. The antigens for these receptors are not known. Source: CD4+ T cells from PBMCs cultured with SARS-CoV-2 spike peptides, taken before COVID-19 vaccination. These receptors were obtained from a human donor who received a COVID-19 vaccine.

The chain couples TRBV18 to TRBJ1-2, with a weak D call TRBD1 (6 bases). Germline V gene data show CDR1 as KGHSH and CDR2 as LQKENI. The CDR3 runs 16 residues. The V end lost 1 base, the J end lost 8 bases, and 20 bases lay between the germline ends. CDR3 amino acids: CASSPQVNRESGGYTF. For the CDR3, the DNA is TGTGCCAGCTCACCACAGGTGAACAGGGAATCGGGCGGCTACACCTTC.

This rearrangement joins TRBV7-7 to TRBJ2-1; 7 positions match TRBD1. Unmatched junction bases numbered 7, after V lost 5 bases and J lost 0 bases. The CDR3 spans 16 residues. From germline, CDR1 is SSHAT and CDR2 FNYEAQ (reference sequence). The CDR3, as DNA: TGTGCCAGCAGCCGGGACAGCTCGCCCTCCTACAATGAGCAGTTCTTC. Amino acid sequence: CASSRDSSPSYNEQFF.

V and J are TRBV3-1 (or the pseudogene TRBV3-2) and TRBJ2-3, with 9 bases aligning to TRBD2. This CDR3 has 16 amino acids. Per germline, CDR1 LGHDT and CDR2 YNNKEL (reference sequence). V lost 1 base to trimming and J lost 2 bases; unmatched junction nucleotides: 4. The CDR3 DNA follows: TGTGCCAGCAGCCAAGGGCTAGCGGGGAACACAGATACGCAGTATTTT. This encodes CASSQGLAGNTDTQYF.

The chain links TRBV5-1 to TRBJ1-1; D is ambiguous. This CDR3 comprises 13 residues. Germline-derived CDR1 and CDR2 are SGHRS and YFSETQ. With 4 bases removed from V and 0 bases from J, the gap between germline ends came to 7 bases. DNA of the CDR3: TGCGCCAGCAGCGTAAGGGTGAACACTGAAGCTTTCTTT. Protein product: CASSVRVNTEAFF.

A single count supports this clone. The rearrangement uses TRBV7-8 and TRBJ2-7; D is ambiguous. The V and J ends lost 2 bases and 6 bases respectively, with 14 bases between them. Germline V lookup: CDR1 SGHVS, CDR2 FQNEAQ. There are 14 residues in the CDR3. DNA of the CDR3: TGTGCCAGCAGCTTATTGGTTCGCGGCGGCGAGCAGTACGTC. Amino acid sequence: CASSLLVRGGEQYV.

V is TRBV19 and J is TRBJ1-4, with 11 bases identical to TRBD1. From germline, CDR1 is LNHDA and CDR2 SQIVND (reference sequence). The CDR3 is made up of 17 amino acids. V shed 5 bases, J shed 5 bases, and the junction held 10 bases outside the gene matches. The CDR3 protein is CASSPSDRGRVNEKLFF. The CDR3 DNA reads TGTGCCAGTAGTCCTTCGGACAGGGGGCGAGTGAATGAAAAACTGTTTTTT.

The chain carries TRBV10-3 and TRBJ2-5; D perhaps matches TRBD1 (5 bases). Trimming took 4 bases from V and 3 from J, leaving 15 bases between them. Per the germline V gene, CDR1 is ENHRY and CDR2 is SYGVKD. The CDR3 loop spans 15 amino acids. In DNA form, the CDR3 reads TGTGCCATCAGTGTGGGCCAGGGCGATGAAGAGACCCAGTACTTC. Amino acids: CAISVGQGDEETQYF.

The chain employs TRBV6-5 and TRBJ1-2; a possible D gene is TRBD1 (6 bases). Trimming took off 2 bases at V and 5 bases at J, with 12 bases between the two ends. CDR3 size: 14 residues. Germline V lookup: CDR1 MNHEY, CDR2 SVGAGI. CDR3 nucleotide sequence: TGTGCCAGCAGTTACGGTAGACAGGCATATGGCTACACCTTC. Its translation: CASSYGRQAYGYTF.

This clone was observed once. The J gene is TRBJ2-5, the V gene TRBV5-1, with D maybe TRBD2 (7 bases). The germline V and J ends were trimmed by 4 bases and 4 bases, with 23 bases remaining between them. This CDR3 has 17 amino acids. Germline loops: CDR1 SGHRS, CDR2 YFSETQ. CDR3 region: CASSRRAGAGAVETQYF. In DNA, the CDR3 is TGCGCCAGCAGCCGACGAGCGGGTGCGGGGGCAGTAGAGACCCAGTACTTC.

This sequence joins TRBV5-1 and TRBJ1-5; D gene unclear. Between the trimmed V and J ends, which lost 2 bases and 3 bases, there was a span of 9 bases. From germline, CDR1 is SGHRS and CDR2 YFSETQ. CDR3 length: 14 amino acids. This chain's CDR3 is CASSLGQNNQPQHF. The CDR3 DNA reads TGCGCCAGCAGCTTAGGGCAGAACAATCAGCCCCAGCATTTT.

The V and J genes are TRBV5-1 and TRBJ2-3; D possibly corresponds to TRBD1 (6 bases). Trimming left V 0 bases short and J 2 bases short, with 7 bases between. Germline lookup yields CDR1 SGHRS and CDR2 YFSETQ. This CDR3 is 14 amino acids long. CDR3 coding DNA: TGCGCCAGCAGCTTGGGGGACATCACAGATACGCAGTATTTT. It codes for CASSLGDITDTQYF.

The CDR3 region is CAISQGQGGEKLFF. In DNA form, the CDR3 reads TGTGCCATCAGTCAGGGACAGGGAGGAGAAAAACTGTTTTTT. The chain uses TRBV10-3 and TRBJ1-4; 9 bases agree with TRBD1. CDR1 is ENHRY, CDR2 SYGVKD, per germline. CDR3 size: 14 residues. Losses at the gene ends were 5 bases for V and 8 bases for J; bases not matched to a gene: 6.

A few counts support this clone. The genes are TRBV7-9 and TRBJ1-1; TRBD1 might be the D (6 bases). The germline V and J ends were trimmed by 6 bases and 5 bases, with 16 bases remaining between them. Germline V gives CDR1 SEHNR, CDR2 FQNEAQ (reference sequence). The CDR3 sequence is 14 residues long. CDR3 DNA: TGTGCCAGCAGTCTTCAGGGGAGAGGGACTGAAGCTTTCTTT. This sequence encodes CASSLQGRGTEAFF.

The chain joins TRBV5-5 to TRBJ2-5; 8 bases map to TRBD2. The CDR3 spans 15 residues. From germline, CDR1 is SGHKS and CDR2 YYEKEE (reference sequence). V dropped 4 bases and J dropped 3; count of bases not matched to a gene: 8. The CDR3 bases are TGTGCCAGCAGCCTGAGGTATAGCGGGGAAGAGACCCAGTACTTC. Protein: CASSLRYSGEETQYF.

This sequence joins TRBV6-5 and TRBJ2-3, with 8 bases aligning to TRBD2. The CDR3 runs 14 residues. Trimming removed 7 bases from V and 5 bases from J; junction bases left unmatched: 8. Germline CDR1 MNHEY, CDR2 SVGAGI. CDR3 protein: CASKVRGGRDTQYF. CDR3 DNA sequence: TGTGCCAGCAAGGTCCGGGGGGGCCGAGATACGCAGTATTTT.

The J gene is TRBJ2-5, the V gene TRBV5-1; D gene unclear. The CDR3 runs to 14 residues. V lost 0 bases to trimming and J lost 5 bases, with 11 bases between them. The germline CDR1 and CDR2 sequences are SGHRS and YFSETQ. CDR3 DNA sequence: TGCGCCAGCAGCTTGGCGGTAGGGTCGGAGACCCAGTACTTC. This gives the protein CASSLAVGSETQYF.

V is TRBV19 and J is TRBJ1-6; D is unclear. The V end lost 3 bases, the J end lost 0 bases, and 15 bases lay between the germline ends. CDR3 size: 18 residues. The germline V gene has CDR1 LNHDA and CDR2 SQIVND (reference sequence). In DNA, the CDR3 is TGTGCCAGTAGTATCCGGTGGCTCCGGAGCTCCTATAATTCACCCCTCCACTTT. Residues: CASSIRWLRSSYNSPLHF.

The rearrangement uses TRBV24-1 and TRBJ1-2, with unresolved D. Looked up from germline, CDR1 is KGHDR and CDR2 is SFDVKD. The CDR3 is made up of 16 amino acids. V lost 2 bases to trimming and J lost 3 bases, with 15 bases between them. The CDR3 DNA follows: TGTGCCACCAGTGATTCCACAGCTGAGCATTACTATGGCTACACCTTC. Translating it yields CATSDSTAEHYYGYTF.

The genes are TRBV12-5 and TRBJ1-2, with a weak D call TRBD1 (6 bases). The germline V gene encodes CDR1 LGHNT and CDR2 FRNRAP. The V gene lost 7 bases and the J gene lost 7 bases, with 19 bases spanning the gap. The CDR3 spans 14 residues. This chain's CDR3 is CASATEGGGRGYTF. The CDR3 bases are TGTGCTAGTGCCACCGAGGGAGGGGGTCGTGGCTACACCTTC.

This clone showed up just a few times. This sequence joins TRBV10-2 and TRBJ1-6, with D tentatively TRBD1 (6 bases). The germline CDR1 and CDR2 sequences are WSHSY and SAAADI. This CDR3 spans 15 amino acids. V was trimmed by 6 bases and J by 9 bases, leaving 18 bases between them. CDR3 in DNA: TGCGCCAGCAGCCCCAACGGGGGAGGGGGTTCACCCCTCCACTTT. The encoded protein is CASSPNGGGGSPLHF.

V and J are TRBV29-1 and TRBJ1-1; 7 bases map to TRBD1. The CDR3 has 13 amino acids. V was clipped by 1 base and J by 6 bases; unmatched bases: 5. Germline V gene data show CDR1 as SQVTM and CDR2 as ANQGSEA. The CDR3 spells CSVEGQGGPEAFF. The CDR3 DNA reads TGCAGCGTTGAAGGACAGGGCGGCCCTGAAGCTTTCTTT.

In this sample, this clone turned up a few times. The chain links TRBV5-1 to TRBJ2-6; D is unresolved. CDR3 length: 16 residues. Germline CDR1 and CDR2: SGHRS and YFSETQ. Trimming left V 2 bases short and J 1 base short, with 10 bases between. The CDR3: CASSLLGGSGANVLTF. In DNA form, the CDR3 reads TGCGCCAGCAGCTTATTAGGCGGATCTGGGGCCAACGTCCTGACTTTC.

The V call is TRBV5-1, the J call TRBJ2-2; TRBD1 matches at 7 bases. V dropped 9 bases and J dropped 2; count of bases not matched to a gene: 7. Germline V lookup: CDR1 SGHRS, CDR2 YFSETQ. The CDR3 consists of 14 residues. The CDR3 reads CATKGALNTGELFF. The CDR3 nucleotides read TGCGCCACCAAGGGGGCTTTAAACACCGGGGAGCTGTTTTTT. The full variable domain, with the rest looked up from reference TRBV5-1 and TRBJ2-2, is KAGVTQTPRYLIKTRGQQVTLSCSPISGHRSVSWYQQTPGQGLQFLFEYFSETQRNKGNFPGRFSGRQFSNSRSEMNVSTLELGDSALYLCATKGALNTGELFFGEGSRLTVL.

The J gene is TRBJ2-7, the V gene TRBV3-1 (or the pseudogene TRBV3-2), with a weak D call TRBD1 (6 bases). The CDR3 loop spans 13 amino acids. The V end lost 1 base, the J end lost 6 bases, and 10 bases lay between the germline ends. The germline V gene has CDR1 LGHDT and CDR2 YNNKEL (reference sequence). CDR3 in amino acids: CASSQGQVREQYV. The CDR3 region has the DNA TGTGCCAGCAGCCAAGGACAGGTACGCGAGCAGTACGTC.

This chain uses TRBV10-3 with TRBJ1-2; D is unclear. With 6 bases removed from V and 8 bases from J, the gap between germline ends came to 19 bases. The CDR3 contains 14 residues. CDR1 is ENHRY, CDR2 SYGVKD, per germline. CDR3 sequence reads: CAIRPNGPRGGYTF. The CDR3 DNA sequence: TGTGCCATCAGGCCAAACGGGCCCCGCGGAGGCTACACCTTC.

This clone was observed a single time. The chain uses TRBV5-1 and TRBJ2-3, with 16 bases matching TRBD2. J gave up 3 bases and V 3 bases, and 1 base lay outside the gene matches. Per the germline V gene, CDR1 is SGHRS and CDR2 is YFSETQ. This CDR3 has 16 amino acids. CDR3 in amino acids: CASSSGLAGGTDTQYF. The DNA of the CDR3 is TGCGCCAGCAGCTCGGGACTAGCGGGGGGGACAGATACGCAGTATTTT.

The chain couples TRBV6-5 to TRBJ1-6; tentative D call: TRBD1 (6 bases). V lost 0 bases to trimming and J lost 6 bases, with 9 bases between them. The germline V gene encodes CDR1 MNHEY and CDR2 SVGAGI. The CDR3 sequence is 15 residues long. CDR3 residues: CASSYSEGVNSPLHF. As DNA, the CDR3 is TGTGCCAGCAGTTACTCGGAGGGGGTTAATTCACCCCTCCACTTT.

J is TRBJ2-7 and V is TRBV1; TRBD2, the table's D call, was not compared with the DNA. TRBV1 is a known pseudogene. This CDR3 is built from 16 residues. The CDR3 sequence is CTSIHRTSGVRGEQYV. In DNA, the CDR3 is TGCACCAGCATCCATAGGACTAGCGGGGTAAGGGGCGAGCAGTACGTC.

The chain joins TRBV2 to TRBJ2-5; TRBD2 aligns across 9 bases. This CDR3 spans 13 amino acids. Germline CDR1 SNHLY, CDR2 FYNNEI. The V gene end was trimmed by 6 bases and the J gene end by 3 bases; junction bases not matched to a gene: 2. The CDR3 DNA is TGTGCCAGCAGATCTAGCGGGAAAGAGACCCAGTACTTC. This sequence encodes CASRSSGKETQYF.

The chain recombines TRBV30 with TRBJ2-7, with D uncertain. Germline V gives CDR1 GTSNPN, CDR2 SVGIG (reference sequence). V lost 2 bases and J 3 bases, leaving 17 bases between the germline ends. The CDR3 extends over 15 amino acids. CDR3 DNA sequence: TGTGCCTGGAGTCCTAAAGAAATGAGGCTCTACGAGCAGTACGTC. Translating gives CAWSPKEMRLYEQYV.

This sequence joins TRBV7-2 and TRBJ2-1; D may correspond to TRBD1 or TRBD2 (6 bases each). The CDR3 is 13 residues long. The V end lost 7 bases, the J end lost 7 bases, and 14 bases lay between the germline ends. The germline gives CDR1 SGHTA, CDR2 FQGNSA. The CDR3 DNA sequence: TGTGCCAGCATCCCGAGGAGGGGGAATGAGCAGTTCTTC. Amino acids: CASIPRRGNEQFF.